The clone carrying this T cell receptor beta chain was detected only once. Its matching antigen is unknown. Sequenced by immunoSEQ multiplex PCR; TCRdb stores in-frame clones only, minus some. The table lists more than 300,000 clones, about 88% of them singletons, with roughly 6% in the top ten. Treatment noted: roughly 19 received Ad26.COV2.S at low or high dose, single or two shots; 5 received placebo; per-sample allocation not given. Day 63 following the first vaccine or placebo injection was when the samples were taken. Cohort 1b enrolled adults aged 18-55 years in Boston. This entry comes from a study of Ad26.COV2.S vaccination and SARS-CoV-2 variants. Trimming removed 3 bases from V and 3 bases from J; junction bases left unmatched: 5. Germline V CDR1 and CDR2: MNHEY, SMNVEV (reference sequence). CDR3 length: 15 amino acids. Study results and caveats: The study found similar non-spike TCR breadth in vaccine and placebo recipients.

Source: peripheral blood, taken in a trial of Ad26.COV2.S vaccine versus placebo. The chain recombines TRBV27 with TRBJ1-2, with 9 bases identical to TRBD1. The source of this sequence is a person between 18 and 65 years old who received the Ad26.COV2.S COVID-19 vaccine or a placebo. This CDR3 is CASSFSDRGDYGYTF. In nucleotides, the CDR3 is TGTGCCAGCAGTTTCTCGGACAGGGGCGACTATGGCTACACCTTC.